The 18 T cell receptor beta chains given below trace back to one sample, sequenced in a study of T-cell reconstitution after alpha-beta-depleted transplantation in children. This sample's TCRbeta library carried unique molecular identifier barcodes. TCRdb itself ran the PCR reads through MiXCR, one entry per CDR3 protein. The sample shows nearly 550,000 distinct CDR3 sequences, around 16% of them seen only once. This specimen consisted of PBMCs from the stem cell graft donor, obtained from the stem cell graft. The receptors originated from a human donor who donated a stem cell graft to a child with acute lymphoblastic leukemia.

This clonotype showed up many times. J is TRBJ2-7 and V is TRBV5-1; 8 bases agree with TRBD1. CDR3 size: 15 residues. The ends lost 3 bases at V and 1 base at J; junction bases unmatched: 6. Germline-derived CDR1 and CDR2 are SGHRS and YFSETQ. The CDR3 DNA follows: TGCGCCAGCAGCTCGGGGACAGGCGATTCCTACGAGCAGTACTTC. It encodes CASSSGTGDSYEQYF. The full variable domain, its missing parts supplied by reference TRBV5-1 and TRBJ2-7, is KAGVTQTPRYLIKTRGQQVTLSCSPISGHRSVSWYQQTPGQGLQFLFEYFSETQRNKGNFPGRFSGRQFSNSRSEMNVSTLELGDSALYLCASSSGTGDSYEQYFGPGTRLTVT.

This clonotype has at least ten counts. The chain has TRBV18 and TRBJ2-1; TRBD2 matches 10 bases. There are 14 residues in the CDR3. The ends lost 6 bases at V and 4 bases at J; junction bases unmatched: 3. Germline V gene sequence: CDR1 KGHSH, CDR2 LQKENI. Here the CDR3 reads CASSRTSGYNEQFF. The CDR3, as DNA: TGTGCCAGCTCGCGGACTAGCGGTTACAATGAGCAGTTCTTC.

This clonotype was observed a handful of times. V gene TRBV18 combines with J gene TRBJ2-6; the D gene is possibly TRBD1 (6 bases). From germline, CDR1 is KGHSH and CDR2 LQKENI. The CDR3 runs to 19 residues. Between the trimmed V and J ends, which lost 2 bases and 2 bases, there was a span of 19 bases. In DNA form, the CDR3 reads TGTGCCAGCTCACCATTGACAGGCTCTCAGGGGACTGGGGCCAACGTCCTGACTTTC. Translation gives CASSPLTGSQGTGANVLTF.

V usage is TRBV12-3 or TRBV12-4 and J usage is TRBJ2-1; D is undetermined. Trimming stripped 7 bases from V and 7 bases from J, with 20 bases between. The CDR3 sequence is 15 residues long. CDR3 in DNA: TGTGCCAGCAATGGCGAATTTCTAAGAGGTAATGAGCAGTTCTTC. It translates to CASNGEFLRGNEQFF.

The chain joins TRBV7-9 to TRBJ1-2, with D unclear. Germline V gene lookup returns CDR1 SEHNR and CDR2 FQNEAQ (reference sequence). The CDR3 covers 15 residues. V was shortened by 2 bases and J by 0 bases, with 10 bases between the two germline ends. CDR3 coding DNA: TGTGCCAGCAGCTTAATGGGAAAAGCTAACTATGGCTACACCTTC. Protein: CASSLMGKANYGYTF.

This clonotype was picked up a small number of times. The DNA for the CDR3 is TGTGCCAGCAACCAGGGCTTCGACTCTGGGGCCAACGTCCTGACTTTC. This translates into CASNQGFDSGANVLTF. The chain joins TRBV9 to TRBJ2-6; D is perhaps TRBD1 (5 bases). The CDR3 totals 16 residues. The V gene lost 6 bases and the J gene lost 0 bases, with 13 bases spanning the gap. Germline CDR1 reads SGDLS; CDR2 reads YYNGEE.

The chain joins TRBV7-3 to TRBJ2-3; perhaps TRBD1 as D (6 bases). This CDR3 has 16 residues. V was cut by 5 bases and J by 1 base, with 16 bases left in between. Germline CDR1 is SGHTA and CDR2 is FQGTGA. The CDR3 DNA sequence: TGTGCCAGCAGCCTCCTGGGGGCAGGCGGCACAGATACGCAGTATTTT. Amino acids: CASSLLGAGGTDTQYF.

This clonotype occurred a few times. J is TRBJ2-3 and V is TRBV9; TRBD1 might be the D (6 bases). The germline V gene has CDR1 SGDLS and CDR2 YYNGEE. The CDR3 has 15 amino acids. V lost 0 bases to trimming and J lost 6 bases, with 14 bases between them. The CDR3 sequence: CASSVGGLVGDTQYF. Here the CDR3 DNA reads TGTGCCAGCAGCGTAGGGGGGCTAGTAGGCGATACGCAGTATTTT.

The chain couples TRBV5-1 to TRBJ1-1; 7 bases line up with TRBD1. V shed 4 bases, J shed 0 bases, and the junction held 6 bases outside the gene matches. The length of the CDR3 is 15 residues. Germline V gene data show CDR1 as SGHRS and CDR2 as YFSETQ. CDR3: CASSPVTGMNTEAFF. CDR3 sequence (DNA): TGCGCCAGCAGCCCCGTGACAGGGATGAACACTGAAGCTTTCTTT.

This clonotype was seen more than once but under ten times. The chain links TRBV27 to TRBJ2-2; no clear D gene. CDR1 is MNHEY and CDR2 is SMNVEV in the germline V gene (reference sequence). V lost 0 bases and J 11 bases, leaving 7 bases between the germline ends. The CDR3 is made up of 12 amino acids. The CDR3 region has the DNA TGTGCCAGCAGTTTATCGCTGGCTGAGCTGTTTTTT. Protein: CASSLSLAELFF.

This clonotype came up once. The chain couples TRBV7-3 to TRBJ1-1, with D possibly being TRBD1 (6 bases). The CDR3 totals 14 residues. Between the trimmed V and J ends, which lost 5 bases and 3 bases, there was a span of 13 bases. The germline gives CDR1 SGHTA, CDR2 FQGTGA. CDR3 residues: CASSATGGHTEAFF. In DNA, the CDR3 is TGTGCCAGCAGCGCGACCGGGGGGCACACTGAAGCTTTCTTT. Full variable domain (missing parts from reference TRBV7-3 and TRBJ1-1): GAGVSQTPSNKVTEKGKYVELRCDPISGHTALYWYRQSLGQGPEFLIYFQGTGAADDSGLPNDRFFAVRPEGSVSTLKIQRTERGDSAVYLCASSATGGHTEAFFGQGTRLTVV.

The CDR3 sequence is CASRTPGTSYTEAFF. The DNA of the CDR3 is TGTGCCAGCAGGACTCCCGGGACATCGTACACTGAAGCTTTCTTT. This chain connects TRBV5-5 to TRBJ1-1; TRBD1 is a possible D gene (6 bases). V lost 5 bases, J lost 3 bases, and 17 bases lay in between. There are 15 residues in the CDR3. Per the germline V gene, CDR1 is SGHKS and CDR2 is YYEKEE (reference sequence). Full variable domain (remainder filled in from reference TRBV5-5 and TRBJ1-1): DAGVTQSPTHLIKTRGQQVTLRCSPISGHKSVSWYQQVLGQGPQFIFQYYEKEERGRGNFPDRFSARQFPNYSSELNVNALLLGDSALYLCASRTPGTSYTEAFFGQGTRLTVV.

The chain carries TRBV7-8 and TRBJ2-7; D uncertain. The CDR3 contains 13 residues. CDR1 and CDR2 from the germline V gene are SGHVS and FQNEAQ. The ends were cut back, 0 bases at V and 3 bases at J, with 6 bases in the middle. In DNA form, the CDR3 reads TGTGCCAGCAGCTTAGCCCCGGACTACGAGCAGTACTTC. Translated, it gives CASSLAPDYEQYF.

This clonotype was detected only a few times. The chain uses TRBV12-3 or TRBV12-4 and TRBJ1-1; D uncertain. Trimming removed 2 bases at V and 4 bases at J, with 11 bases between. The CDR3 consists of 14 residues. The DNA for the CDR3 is TGTGCCAGCAGTTTAATTGGCGAGGGCACTGAAGCTTTCTTT. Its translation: CASSLIGEGTEAFF.

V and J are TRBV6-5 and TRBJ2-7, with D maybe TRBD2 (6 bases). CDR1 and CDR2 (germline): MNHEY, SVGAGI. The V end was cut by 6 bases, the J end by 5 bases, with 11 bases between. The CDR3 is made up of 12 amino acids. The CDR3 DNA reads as TGTGCCAGCAGAACACTAGCAGACGAGCAGTACTTC. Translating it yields CASRTLADEQYF.

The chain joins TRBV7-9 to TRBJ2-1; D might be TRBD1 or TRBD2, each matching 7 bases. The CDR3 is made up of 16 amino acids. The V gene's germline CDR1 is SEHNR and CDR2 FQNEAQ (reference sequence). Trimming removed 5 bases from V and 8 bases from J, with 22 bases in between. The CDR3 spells CASSRAGGGSRYEQFF. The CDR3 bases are TGTGCCAGCAGCCGAGCAGGGGGAGGGTCTAGGTATGAGCAGTTCTTC.

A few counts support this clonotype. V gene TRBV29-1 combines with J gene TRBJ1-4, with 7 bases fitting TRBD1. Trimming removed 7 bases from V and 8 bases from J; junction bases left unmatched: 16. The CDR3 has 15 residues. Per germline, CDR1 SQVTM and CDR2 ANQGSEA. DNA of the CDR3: TGCAGCGCCCGATGGGGAGGGGGCCGTGTGGAAAAACTGTTTTTT. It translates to CSARWGGGRVEKLFF. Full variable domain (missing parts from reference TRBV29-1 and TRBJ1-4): SAVISQKPSRDICQRGTSLTIQCQVDSQVTMMFWYRQQPGQSLTLIATANQGSEATYESGFVIDKFPISRPNLTFSTLTVSNMSPEDSSIYLCSARWGGGRVEKLFFGSGTQLSVL.

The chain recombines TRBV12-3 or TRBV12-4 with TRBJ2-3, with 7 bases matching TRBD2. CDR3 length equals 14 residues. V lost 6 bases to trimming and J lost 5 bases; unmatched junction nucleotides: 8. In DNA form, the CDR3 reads TGTGCCAGCAGGATACTAGCGTCAAGAGATACGCAGTATTTT. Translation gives CASRILASRDTQYF.